Following are 23 T cell receptor beta chains from one sample sequenced in a study of T cells in Graves' hyperthyroidism and ophthalmopathy. TCR beta CDR3 regions were amplified from RNA transcripts. First-round RT-PCR of the TCR CDR3 relied on the HTBI primer set. MiXCR, applied by TCRdb to the multiplex PCR reads, yields one record per CDR3 protein. The table lists 470,000 or so distinct CDR3 sequences, less than 25% of them singletons. Sequenced input: blood. The receptors were sampled from a man aged 18-30 years with Graves' hyperthyroidism.

The chain has TRBV13 and TRBJ2-7, with 10 bases identical to TRBD1. V shed 3 bases and J 5 bases; nucleotides not matched to a gene: 4. The CDR3 spans 14 residues. Germline V gene data show CDR1 as PRHDT and CDR2 as FYEKMQ (reference sequence). The CDR3 reads CASSLTGGNDEQYF. The CDR3 nucleotides are TGTGCCAGCAGCTTGACAGGGGGCAACGACGAGCAGTACTTC.

With regard to this clonotype: Possible read error: a much larger clone is one base away. This rearrangement joins TRBV7-9 to TRBJ2-7; D is possibly TRBD1 or TRBD2 (6 bases each). The length of the CDR3 is 12 residues. Looked up from germline, CDR1 is SEHNR and CDR2 is FQNEAQ (reference sequence). The ends were cut back, 4 bases at V and 5 bases at J, with 9 bases in the middle. The CDR3 DNA sequence: TGTGCCAGCAGCTACAGGGAGGACGAGCAGTACTTC. Its protein is CASSYREDEQYF.

About this clonotype itself: With a much larger clone just one base away, this may be a read error. This rearrangement joins TRBV6-2 or TRBV6-3 to TRBJ2-7; no clear D. V lost 4 bases, J lost 3 bases, and 13 bases lay in between. Germline assignment: CDR1 MNHEY and CDR2 SVGEGT. The CDR3 runs 14 residues. CDR3 in DNA: TGTGCCAGCAGTTGCTGGGGAAAGGGCTACGAGCAGTACTTC. It is translated as CASSCWGKGYEQYF.

Concerning this clonotype: This may be a read error: a much more frequent sequence differs by one nucleotide. The chain has TRBV11-2 and TRBJ1-1; D is ambiguous. This CDR3 is built from 13 residues. V lost 1 base to trimming and J lost 5 bases, with 8 bases between them. CDR1 is SGHAT and CDR2 is FQNNGV in the germline V gene. The CDR3 is CASSLGAWTEAFF. The CDR3 DNA follows: TGTGCCAGCAGCTTAGGGGCTTGGACTGAAGCTTTCTTT.

In this sample, this clonotype turned up a few times. J is TRBJ1-1 and V is TRBV28; D is undetermined. The CDR3 has 12 amino acids. V gave up 4 bases and J gave up 5 bases, with 8 bases separating them. Germline CDR1 reads MDHEN; CDR2 reads SYDVKM. CDR3 sequence: CASSSWMTEAFF. The CDR3 nucleotides read TGTGCCAGCAGTTCATGGATGACTGAAGCTTTCTTT.

In its sample, this clonotype was seen many times. This chain uses TRBV6-1 with TRBJ1-1; D gene unclear. CDR1 MNHNS and CDR2 SASEGT come from the germline V gene. The CDR3 runs to 15 residues. V lost 6 bases, J lost 1 base, and 15 bases lay in between. This CDR3 is CASRGLAAANTEAFF. Here the CDR3 DNA reads TGTGCCAGCAGGGGGTTGGCGGCAGCGAACACTGAAGCTTTCTTT.

The chain has TRBV14 and TRBJ2-7, with D possibly being TRBD2 (5 bases). V lost 4 bases and J lost 7, with 20 bases in between. The germline V gene has CDR1 SGHDN and CDR2 FVKESK. CDR3 length: 15 residues. The DNA of the CDR3 is TGTGCCAGCAGCCCGAGGGTCAACGAAAGGGAGGAGCAGTACTTC. Its translation: CASSPRVNEREEQYF.

Only a few counts were recorded for this clonotype. The chain links TRBV3-1 to TRBJ1-1, with D unclear. The CDR3 loop spans 13 amino acids. Deletions cut 8 bases from V and 4 bases from J, with 14 bases between. Per the germline V gene, CDR1 is LGHDT and CDR2 is YNNKEL (reference sequence). In DNA form, the CDR3 reads TGTGCCAGCGGAAGAGAAAAGTTCACTGAAGCTTTCTTT. This gives the protein CASGREKFTEAFF.

In this sample, this clonotype turned up many times. The chain couples TRBV5-1 to TRBJ1-1; perhaps TRBD1 as D (5 bases). V was shortened by 3 bases and J by 2 bases, with 11 bases between the two germline ends. Germline values: CDR1 SGHRS, CDR2 YFSETQ. This CDR3 contains 14 residues. The CDR3 is CASSWSWGNTEAFF. The DNA of the CDR3 is TGCGCCAGCAGCTGGAGTTGGGGCAACACTGAAGCTTTCTTT.

The V call is TRBV11-2, the J call TRBJ2-3; D possibly corresponds to TRBD1 (5 bases). Per the germline V gene, CDR1 is SGHAT and CDR2 is FQNNGV. Trimming stripped 5 bases from V and 5 bases from J, with 17 bases between. This CDR3 has 15 residues. CDR3 sequence reads: CASSTQGPLKDTQYF. In DNA form, the CDR3 reads TGTGCCAGCAGCACCCAGGGCCCACTAAAAGATACGCAGTATTTT.

The chain is built from TRBV5-1 and TRBJ1-2; D is unclear. Trimming cost V 0 bases and J 0 bases, with 9 bases left between them. CDR1 is SGHRS and CDR2 is YFSETQ in the germline V gene. CDR3 length: 15 amino acids. The CDR3 DNA follows: TGCGCCAGCAGCTTGGATCCAGGAACTAACTATGGCTACACCTTC. This gives the protein CASSLDPGTNYGYTF.

This chain joins TRBV30 and TRBJ1-5; the D gene is possibly TRBD1 (6 bases). CDR3 length: 13 residues. The V and J ends lost 6 bases and 7 bases respectively, with 16 bases between them. Germline values: CDR1 GTSNPN, CDR2 SVGIG (reference sequence). For the CDR3, the DNA is TGTGCCTGTACTCCTGACAGGTACCAGCCCCAGCATTTT. It encodes CACTPDRYQPQHF.

This clonotype was picked up many times. The chain combines TRBV12-3 or TRBV12-4 with TRBJ1-3; D gene ambiguous. The germline V and J ends were trimmed by 2 bases and 4 bases, with 6 bases remaining between them. This CDR3 contains 13 residues. CDR3 amino acids: CASSLIGGNTIYF. The CDR3 bases are TGTGCCAGCAGTTTAATTGGGGGAAACACCATATATTTT.

This clonotype was seen a few times. A much larger clone differs from this one at a single base, so this may be a read error. V is TRBV28 and J is TRBJ1-2; TRBD1 is a possible D gene (6 bases). The germline V gene has CDR1 MDHEN and CDR2 SYDVKM. This CDR3 comprises 13 residues. Written as DNA, the CDR3 is TGTGCCAGCAGACGCTTCAGGGGCTCTGGCCACACCTTC. As protein: CASRRFRGSGHTF.

Many counts were recorded for this clonotype. The chain is built from TRBV5-5 and TRBJ2-2; D not resolved. V shed 4 bases and J shed 7 bases, with 11 bases lying between them. Germline CDR1 SGHKS, CDR2 YYEKEE (reference sequence). There are 13 residues in the CDR3. The CDR3 loop reads CASSPEPNGELFF. The CDR3 DNA reads TGTGCCAGCAGCCCGGAGCCTAACGGGGAGCTGTTTTTT.

This clonotype was counted once. A read error may produce the germline difference seen at one junction end. The V gene is TRBV12-3 or TRBV12-4, the J gene TRBJ1-1; no clear D gene. This CDR3 has 14 amino acids. CDR3 nucleotides: TGTGCCGGCAGTCTCCGGGCCCTGAACACTGAAGCTTTCTTT. This gives the protein CAGSLRALNTEAFF.

The chain recombines TRBV6-1 with TRBJ1-5, with 8 nucleotides matching TRBD1. CDR1 and CDR2 (germline): MNHNS, SASEGT. Losses at the gene ends were 7 bases for V and 5 bases for J; bases not matched to a gene: 7. The CDR3 loop spans 14 amino acids. As DNA, the CDR3 is TGTGCCAGCACCAGGGGGCCGGGGGATCAGCCCCAGCATTTT. Translation: CASTRGPGDQPQHF.

This clonotype came up a few times. The CDR3 does not end in the conserved phenylalanine or tryptophan, so this is likely a read error. The chain is built from TRBV30 and TRBJ1-1; no firm D call. Per germline, CDR1 GTSNPN and CDR2 SVGIG (reference sequence). V was pared by 2 bases and J by 4 bases, with 14 bases between. The CDR3 has 14 residues. CDR3 DNA sequence: TGTGCCTGGAGTATACGTGCCCTGGGCACTGAAGCTTTCTCT. Protein product: CAWSIRALGTEAFS.

The V gene is TRBV3-1, the J gene TRBJ1-5; no reliable D call. V lost 0 bases, J lost 12 bases, and 12 bases lay in between. The CDR3 has 13 residues. Germline V gene lookup returns CDR1 LGHDT and CDR2 YNNKEL (reference sequence). The DNA for the CDR3 is TGTGCCAGCAGCCAAGATGTGGCTGGCCTCCAGCATTTT. The encoded protein is CASSQDVAGLQHF.

CDR3 amino acids: CASSLSTGGPGYGYTF. DNA of the CDR3: TGTGCCAGCAGTCTCTCGACAGGGGGGCCGGGCTATGGCTACACCTTC. The chain carries TRBV3-1 and TRBJ1-2; 9 bases agree with TRBD1. Trimming cost V 6 bases and J 4 bases; bases outside gene matches: 12. Germline CDR1 and CDR2: LGHDT and YNNKEL (reference sequence). This CDR3 has 16 residues.

There are many counts of this clonotype. V and J are TRBV28 and TRBJ1-2, with 8 bases fitting TRBD1. Trimming removed 0 bases from V and 7 bases from J; junction bases left unmatched: 1. From germline, CDR1 is MDHEN and CDR2 SYDVKM. This CDR3 region has 13 residues. CDR3 bases: TGTGCCAGCAGTTTATGGGGACAGGCTGGCTACACCTTC. As protein: CASSLWGQAGYTF.

This clonotype was picked up a small number of times. The chain couples TRBV11-2 to TRBJ1-1, with 8 bases that match TRBD1. Germline-derived CDR1 and CDR2 are SGHAT and FQNNGV. The length of the CDR3 is 19 residues. V was pared by 5 bases and J by 1 base, with 18 bases of the junction left unmatched. The CDR3 here is CASSPRWCQGAIRNTEAFF. In DNA form, the CDR3 reads TGTGCCAGCAGCCCACGATGGTGTCAGGGGGCGATTAGGAACACTGAAGCTTTCTTT.

This clonotype has ten or more counts. The rearrangement links TRBV29-1 to TRBJ2-7, with a tentative D call TRBD1 (6 bases). The CDR3 has 13 residues. CDR1 and CDR2 (germline): SQVTM, ANQGSEA. The V gene lost 3 bases and the J gene lost 1 base, with 10 bases spanning the gap. CDR3 in amino acids: CSVDRGDSYEQYF. CDR3 nucleotides: TGCAGCGTTGACAGGGGTGATTCCTACGAGCAGTACTTC.